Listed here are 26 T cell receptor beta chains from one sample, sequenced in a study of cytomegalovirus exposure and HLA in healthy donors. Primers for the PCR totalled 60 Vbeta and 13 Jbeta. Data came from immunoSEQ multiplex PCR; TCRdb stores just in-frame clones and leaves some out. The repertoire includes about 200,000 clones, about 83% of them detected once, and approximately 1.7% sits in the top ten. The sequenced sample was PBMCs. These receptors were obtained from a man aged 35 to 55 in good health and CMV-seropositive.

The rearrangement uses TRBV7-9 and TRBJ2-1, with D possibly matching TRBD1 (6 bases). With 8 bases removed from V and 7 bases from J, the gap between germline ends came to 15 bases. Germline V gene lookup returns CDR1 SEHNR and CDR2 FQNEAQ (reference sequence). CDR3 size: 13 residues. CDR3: CASRRGGLNEQFF. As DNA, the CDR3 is TGTGCCAGCCGCAGGGGCGGGCTGAATGAGCAGTTCTTC.

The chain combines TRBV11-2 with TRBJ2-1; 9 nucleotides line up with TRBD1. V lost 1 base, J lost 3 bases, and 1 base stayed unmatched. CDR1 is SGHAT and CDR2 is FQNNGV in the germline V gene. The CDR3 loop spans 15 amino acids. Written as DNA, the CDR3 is TGTGCCAGCAGCTTAGGACAGGGGGTCTACAATGAGCAGTTCTTC. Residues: CASSLGQGVYNEQFF.

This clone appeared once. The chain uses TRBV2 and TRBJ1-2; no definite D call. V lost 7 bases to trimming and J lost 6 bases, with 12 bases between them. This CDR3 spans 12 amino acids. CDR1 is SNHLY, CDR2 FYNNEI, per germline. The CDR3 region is CASIMAADGYTF. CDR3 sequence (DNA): TGTGCCAGCATTATGGCGGCGGATGGCTACACCTTC.

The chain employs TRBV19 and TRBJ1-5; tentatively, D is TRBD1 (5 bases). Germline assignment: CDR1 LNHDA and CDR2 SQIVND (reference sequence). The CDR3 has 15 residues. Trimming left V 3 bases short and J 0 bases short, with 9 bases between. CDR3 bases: TGTGCCAGTAGTATTGTTCAGGGTAGCAATCAGCCCCAGCATTTT. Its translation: CASSIVQGSNQPQHF.

The CDR3 bases are TGTGCCAGCAGTAGGGACAGGGGGATATTCGACAATGAGCAGTTCTTC. Its protein is CASSRDRGIFDNEQFF. The chain joins TRBV2 to TRBJ2-1, with 11 bases that match TRBD1. V shed 5 bases, J shed 5 bases, and the junction held 8 bases outside the gene matches. Germline CDR1 and CDR2: SNHLY and FYNNEI. This CDR3 region has 16 residues.

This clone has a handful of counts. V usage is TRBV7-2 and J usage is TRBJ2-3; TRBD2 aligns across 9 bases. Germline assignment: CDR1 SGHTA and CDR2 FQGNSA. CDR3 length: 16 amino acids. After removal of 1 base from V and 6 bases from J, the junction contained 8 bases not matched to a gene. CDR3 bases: TGTGCCAGCAGCTTAGGTGCGGGGGGGGGCTGGGATACGCAGTATTTT. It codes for CASSLGAGGGWDTQYF.

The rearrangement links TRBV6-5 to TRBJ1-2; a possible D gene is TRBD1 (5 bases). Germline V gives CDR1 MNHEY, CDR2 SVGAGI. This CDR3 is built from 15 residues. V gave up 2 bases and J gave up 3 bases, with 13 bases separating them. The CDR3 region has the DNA TGTGCCAGCAGTTACCGCAGGGTGTCGGACTATGGCTACACCTTC. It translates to CASSYRRVSDYGYTF.

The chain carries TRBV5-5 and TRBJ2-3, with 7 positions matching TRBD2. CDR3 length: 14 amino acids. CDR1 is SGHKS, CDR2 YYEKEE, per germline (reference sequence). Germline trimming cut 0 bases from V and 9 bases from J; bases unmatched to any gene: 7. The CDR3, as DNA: TGTGCCAGCAGCTTGGGAGCGGGAATAATCACGCAGTATTTT. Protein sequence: CASSLGAGIITQYF. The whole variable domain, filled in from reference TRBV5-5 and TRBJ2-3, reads DAGVTQSPTHLIKTRGQQVTLRCSPISGHKSVSWYQQVLGQGPQFIFQYYEKEERGRGNFPDRFSARQFPNYSSELNVNALLLGDSALYLCASSLGAGIITQYFGPGTRLTVL.

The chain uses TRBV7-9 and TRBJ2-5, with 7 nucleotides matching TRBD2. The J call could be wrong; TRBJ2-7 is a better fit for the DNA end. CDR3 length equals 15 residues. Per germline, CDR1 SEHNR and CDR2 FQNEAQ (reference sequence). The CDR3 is CASSLMGGTSYEQYF. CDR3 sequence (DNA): TGTGCCAGCAGCTTAATGGGGGGGACCTCCTACGAGCAGTACTTC.

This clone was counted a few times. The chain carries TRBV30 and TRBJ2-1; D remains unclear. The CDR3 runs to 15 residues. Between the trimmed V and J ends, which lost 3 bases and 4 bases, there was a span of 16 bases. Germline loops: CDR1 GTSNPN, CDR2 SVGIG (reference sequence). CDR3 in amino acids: CAWRTLQPLYNEQFF. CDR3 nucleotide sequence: TGTGCCTGGAGAACTTTACAGCCGTTATACAATGAGCAGTTCTTC.

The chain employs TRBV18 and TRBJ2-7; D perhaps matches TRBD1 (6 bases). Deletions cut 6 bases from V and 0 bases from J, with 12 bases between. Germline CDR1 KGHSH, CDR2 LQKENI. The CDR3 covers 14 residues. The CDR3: CASSPDRSSYEQYF. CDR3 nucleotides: TGTGCCAGCTCGCCGGACAGATCCTCCTACGAGCAGTACTTC. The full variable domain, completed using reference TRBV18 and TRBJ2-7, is NAGVMQNPRHLVRRRGQEARLRCSPMKGHSHVYWYRQLPEEGLKFMVYLQKENIIDESGMPKERFSAEFPKEGPSILRIQQVVRGDSAAYFCASSPDRSSYEQYFGPGTRLTVT.

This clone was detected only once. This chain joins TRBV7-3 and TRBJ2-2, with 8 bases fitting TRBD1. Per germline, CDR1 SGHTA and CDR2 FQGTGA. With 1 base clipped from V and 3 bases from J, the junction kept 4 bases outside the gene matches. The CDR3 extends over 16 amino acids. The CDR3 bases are TGTGCCAGCAGCTTAATACCCAGGGGGCACACCGGGGAGCTGTTTTTT. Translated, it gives CASSLIPRGHTGELFF.

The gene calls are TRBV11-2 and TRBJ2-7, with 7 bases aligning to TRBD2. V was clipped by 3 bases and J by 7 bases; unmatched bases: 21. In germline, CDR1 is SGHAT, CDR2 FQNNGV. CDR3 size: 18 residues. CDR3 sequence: CASSLDPLLGEGLGEQYF. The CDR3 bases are TGTGCCAGCAGCTTGGACCCCCTATTGGGGGAGGGTTTGGGGGAGCAGTACTTC.

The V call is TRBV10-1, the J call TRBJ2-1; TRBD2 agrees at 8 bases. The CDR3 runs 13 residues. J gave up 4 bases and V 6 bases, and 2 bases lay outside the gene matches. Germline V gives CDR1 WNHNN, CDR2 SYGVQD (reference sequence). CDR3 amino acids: CASSREGYNEQFF. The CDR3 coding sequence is TGCGCCAGCAGCCGGGAGGGTTACAATGAGCAGTTCTTC.

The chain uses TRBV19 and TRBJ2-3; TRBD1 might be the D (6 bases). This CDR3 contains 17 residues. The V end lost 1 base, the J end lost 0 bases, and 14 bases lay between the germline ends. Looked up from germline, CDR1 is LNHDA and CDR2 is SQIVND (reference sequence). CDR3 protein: CASSIGWGHQSTDTQYF. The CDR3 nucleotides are TGTGCCAGTAGTATAGGGTGGGGACACCAGAGCACAGATACGCAGTATTTT.

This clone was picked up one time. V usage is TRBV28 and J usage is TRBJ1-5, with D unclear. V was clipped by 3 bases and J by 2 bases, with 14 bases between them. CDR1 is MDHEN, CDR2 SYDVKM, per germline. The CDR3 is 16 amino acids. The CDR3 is CASSFSGFMGNQPQHF. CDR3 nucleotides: TGTGCCAGCAGTTTCTCCGGTTTTATGGGCAATCAGCCCCAGCATTTT.

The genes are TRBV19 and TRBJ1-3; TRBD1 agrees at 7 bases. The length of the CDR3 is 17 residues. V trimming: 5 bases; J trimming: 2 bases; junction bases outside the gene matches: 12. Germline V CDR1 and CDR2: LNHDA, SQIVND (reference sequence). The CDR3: CASSPLTGWRAGNTIYF. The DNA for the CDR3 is TGTGCCAGTAGTCCTCTGACAGGGTGGCGTGCTGGAAACACCATATATTTT.

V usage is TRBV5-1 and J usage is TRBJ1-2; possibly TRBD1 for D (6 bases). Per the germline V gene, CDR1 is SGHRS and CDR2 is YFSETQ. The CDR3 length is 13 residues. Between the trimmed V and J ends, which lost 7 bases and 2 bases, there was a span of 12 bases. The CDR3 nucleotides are TGCGCCAGCGGGACACAACCCAACTATGGCTACACCTTC. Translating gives CASGTQPNYGYTF.

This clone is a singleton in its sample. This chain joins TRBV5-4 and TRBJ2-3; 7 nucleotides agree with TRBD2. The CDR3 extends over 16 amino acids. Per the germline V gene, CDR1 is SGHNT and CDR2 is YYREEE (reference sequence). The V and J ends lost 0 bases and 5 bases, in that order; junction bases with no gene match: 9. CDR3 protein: CASSLAVAGVGDTQYF. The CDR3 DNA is TGTGCCAGCAGCTTGGCCGTTGCGGGAGTAGGAGATACGCAGTATTTT.

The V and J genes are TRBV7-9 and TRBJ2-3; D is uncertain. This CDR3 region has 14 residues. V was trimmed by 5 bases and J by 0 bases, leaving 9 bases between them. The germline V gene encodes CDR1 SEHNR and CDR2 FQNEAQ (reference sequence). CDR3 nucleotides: TGTGCCAGCAGCCCTTCTTCCAGCACAGATACGCAGTATTTT. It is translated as CASSPSSSTDTQYF.

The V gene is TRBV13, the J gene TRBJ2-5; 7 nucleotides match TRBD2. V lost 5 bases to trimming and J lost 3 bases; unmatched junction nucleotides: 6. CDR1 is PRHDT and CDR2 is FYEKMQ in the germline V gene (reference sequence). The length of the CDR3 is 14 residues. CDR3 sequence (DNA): TGTGCCAGCAGCCTTAGCGGGCGGAAAGAGACCCAGTACTTC. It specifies CASSLSGRKETQYF.

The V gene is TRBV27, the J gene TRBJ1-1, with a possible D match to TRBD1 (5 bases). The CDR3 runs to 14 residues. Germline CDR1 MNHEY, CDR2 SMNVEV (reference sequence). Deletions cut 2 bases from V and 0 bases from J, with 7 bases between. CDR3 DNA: TGTGCCAGCAGTTTAGGGGCCCTGAACACTGAAGCTTTCTTT. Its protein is CASSLGALNTEAFF.

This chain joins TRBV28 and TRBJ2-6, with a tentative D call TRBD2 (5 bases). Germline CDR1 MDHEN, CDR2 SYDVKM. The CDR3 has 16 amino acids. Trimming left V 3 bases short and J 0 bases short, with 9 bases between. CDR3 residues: CASSFGGSSGANVLTF. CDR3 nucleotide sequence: TGTGCCAGCAGTTTCGGCGGGTCCTCTGGGGCCAACGTCCTGACTTTC.

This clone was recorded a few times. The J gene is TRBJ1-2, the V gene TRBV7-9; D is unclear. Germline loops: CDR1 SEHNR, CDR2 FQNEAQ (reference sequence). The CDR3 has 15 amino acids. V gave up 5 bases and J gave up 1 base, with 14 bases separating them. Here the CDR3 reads CASSPNPHFNYGYTF. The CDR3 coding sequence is TGTGCCAGCAGCCCTAACCCTCATTTTAACTATGGCTACACCTTC.

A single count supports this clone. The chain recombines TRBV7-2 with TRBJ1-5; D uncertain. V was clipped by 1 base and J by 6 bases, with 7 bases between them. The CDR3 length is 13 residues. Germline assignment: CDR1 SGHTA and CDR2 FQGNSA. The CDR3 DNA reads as TGTGCCAGCAGCTTAGTGGCGGTTCAGCCCCAGCATTTT. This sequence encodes CASSLVAVQPQHF.

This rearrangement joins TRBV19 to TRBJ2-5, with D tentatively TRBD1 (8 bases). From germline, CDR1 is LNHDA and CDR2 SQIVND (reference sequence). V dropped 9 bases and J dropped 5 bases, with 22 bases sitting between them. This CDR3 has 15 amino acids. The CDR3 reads CASAPLQGGSETQYF. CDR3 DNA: TGTGCCAGCGCGCCTTTACAGGGGGGGTCCGAGACCCAGTACTTC.